The rows below give T cell receptor beta chains drawn from one sample of a study of Ad26.COV2.S vaccination and SARS-CoV-2 variants. Sequencing was performed with immunoSEQ multiplex PCR; in TCRdb, only in-frame clones are kept and a portion is missing. This sample has 350,000 to 500,000 clones, with about 92% found just once. Sequencing used peripheral blood, obtained in a trial of Ad26.COV2.S vaccine versus placebo. The receptors were sampled from a person between 18 and 65 years old who received the Ad26.COV2.S COVID-19 vaccine or a placebo. Each CDR3 is given with its conserved first and last residue. The D gene is left open where the match is weak.

TRBJ2-7 | - | TRBV10-3 | CAISDGSVSSYEQYF | TGTGCCATCAGTGATGGGAGCGTGAGCTCCTACGAGCAGTACTTC
TRBJ2-7 | TRBD2 | TRBV3-1/TRBV3-2 | CASSHGTSGSYEQYF | TGTGCCAGCAGCCACGGGACTAGCGGGAGCTACGAGCAGTACTTC
TRBJ2-1 | - | TRBV2 | CASSASRVGNEQFF | TGTGCCAGCAGTGCATCGCGGGTTGGGAATGAGCAGTTCTTC
TRBJ2-5 | - | TRBV28 | CASSRGQETQYF | TGTGCCAGCAGCCGGGGCCAAGAGACCCAGTACTTC
TRBJ1-3 | - | TRBV7-2 | CASSLYTGQWSGGNTIYF | TGTGCCAGCAGCTTGTATACAGGGCAATGGTCGGGAGGAAACACCATATATTTT
TRBJ1-2 | - | TRBV28 | CASNGVNYGYTF | TGTGCCAGCAACGGGGTAAACTATGGCTACACCTTC
TRBJ2-1 | - | TRBV5-4 | CASSFRPQTFSYNEQFF | TGTGCCAGCAGCTTTCGGCCACAAACTTTCTCCTACAATGAGCAGTTCTTC
TRBJ2-7 | - | TRBV3-1/TRBV3-2 | CASSPTWGVEQYF | TGTGCCAGCAGCCCGACCTGGGGGGTCGAGCAGTACTTC
TRBJ1-5 | TRBD1 | TRBV2 | CASSDGTGVQPQHF | TGTGCCAGCAGTGATGGGACAGGGGTTCAGCCCCAGCATTTT
TRBJ1-2 | - | TRBV6-2/TRBV6-3 | CASSYAGYGYTF | TGTGCCAGCAGTTATGCGGGATATGGCTACACCTTC
TRBJ1-1 | - | TRBV2 | CASRVGRGGGNTEAFF | TGTGCCAGCAGGGTGGGCCGGGGAGGAGGGAACACTGAAGCTTTCTTT
TRBJ2-1 | TRBD2 | TRBV4-1 | CASSQTGLAGVAKRNEQFF | TGCGCCAGCAGCCAAACGGGACTAGCGGGAGTGGCCAAGCGAAATGAGCAGTTCTTC
TRBJ2-1 | TRBD1 | TRBV19 | CASSNTGDRGEQFF | TGTGCCAGTAGTAATACAGGGGACCGAGGGGAGCAGTTCTTC
TRBJ1-2 | - | TRBV6-5 | CASSYFGGSGYTF | TGTGCCAGCAGTTATTTTGGGGGCTCTGGCTACACCTTC
TRBJ1-5 | TRBD1 | TRBV18 | CASSPTGGLSNQPQHF | TGTGCCAGCTCACCTACAGGGGGGCTAAGCAATCAGCCCCAGCATTTT
TRBJ2-3 | - | TRBV3-1/TRBV3-2 | CASSQDGGDTQYF | TGTGCCAGCAGCCAAGATGGGGGAGATACGCAGTATTTT
TRBJ2-1 | - | TRBV7-3 | CASSLRPPALAKNYNEQFF | TGTGCCAGCAGCTTAAGGCCCCCCGCTCTAGCGAAGAATTACAATGAGCAGTTCTTC